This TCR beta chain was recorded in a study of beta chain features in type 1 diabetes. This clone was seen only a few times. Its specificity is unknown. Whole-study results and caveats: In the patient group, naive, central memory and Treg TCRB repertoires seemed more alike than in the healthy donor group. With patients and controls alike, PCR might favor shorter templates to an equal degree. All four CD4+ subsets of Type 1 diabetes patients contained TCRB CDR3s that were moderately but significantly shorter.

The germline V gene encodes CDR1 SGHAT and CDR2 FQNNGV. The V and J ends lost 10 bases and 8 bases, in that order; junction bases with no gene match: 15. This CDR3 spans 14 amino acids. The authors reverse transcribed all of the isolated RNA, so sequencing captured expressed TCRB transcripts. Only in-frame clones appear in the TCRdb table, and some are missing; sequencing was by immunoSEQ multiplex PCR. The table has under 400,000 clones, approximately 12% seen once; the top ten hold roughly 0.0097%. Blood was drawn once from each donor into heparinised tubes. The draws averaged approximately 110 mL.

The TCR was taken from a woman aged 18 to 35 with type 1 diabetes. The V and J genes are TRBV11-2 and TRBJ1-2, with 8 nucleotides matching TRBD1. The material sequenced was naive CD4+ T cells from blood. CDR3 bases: TGTGCCACCTCAGGGGGCCCCAGTGGTAGAGGCTACACCTTC. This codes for CATSGGPSGRGYTF.